This T cell receptor (beta chain) comes out of a study of identical twins. The germline V gene has CDR1 SGHDT and CDR2 YYEEEE. The trim removed 4 bases at V and 5 bases at J, leaving 19 bases unmatched. The CDR3 runs 19 residues. This clonotype was observed a single time. TCRdb re-called the 5' RACE reads with MiXCR, one entry per CDR3 protein. The repertoire holds some 1,700,000 distinct CDR3 sequences, with about 32% as singletons. This clonotype originated in a newborn girl in good health. Sequenced input: cord blood. The chain links TRBV5-6 to TRBJ1-4; 8 positions match TRBD1. CDR3 sequence: CASSGSRDRLSYRNEKLFF. CDR3 nucleotide sequence: TGTGCCAGCAGCGGCTCGAGGGACAGGCTATCTTACCGAAATGAAAAACTGTTTTTT.